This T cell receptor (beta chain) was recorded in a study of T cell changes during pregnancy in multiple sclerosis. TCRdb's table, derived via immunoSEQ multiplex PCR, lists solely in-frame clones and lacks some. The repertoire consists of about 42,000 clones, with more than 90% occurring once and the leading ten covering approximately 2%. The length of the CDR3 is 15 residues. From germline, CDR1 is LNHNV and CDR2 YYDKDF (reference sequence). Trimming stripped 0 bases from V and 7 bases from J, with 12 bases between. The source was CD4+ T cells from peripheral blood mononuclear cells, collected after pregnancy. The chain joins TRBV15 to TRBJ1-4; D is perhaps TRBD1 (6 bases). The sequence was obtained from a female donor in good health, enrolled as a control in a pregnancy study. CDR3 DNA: TGTGCCACCAGCAGAGATCGGGGGGCAGGTGAAAAACTGTTTTTT. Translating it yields CATSRDRGAGEKLFF. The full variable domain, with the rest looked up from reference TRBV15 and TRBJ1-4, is DAMVIQNPRYQVTQFGKPVTLSCSQTLNHNVMYWYQQKSSQAPKLLFHYYDKDFNNEADTPDNFQSRRPNTSFCFLDIRSPGLGDTAMYLCATSRDRGAGEKLFFGSGTQLSVL.